This T cell receptor beta chain comes out of a study of T cell responses to AZD1222 COVID-19 vaccine. Overall study: Pooled in the analysis were second doses at about 4 or about 12 weeks.

Study observations and caveats: Sampling that yielded the repertoires occurred only after the peak T cell response. The number of AZD1222 recipients seropositive at baseline was only five to seven. After two AZD1222 doses, spike-specific TCR breadth and depth rose versus day 0.

Notes on this clone: The antigen is not known.

Trimming removed 3 bases at V and 7 bases at J, with 12 bases between. The CDR3 sequence is 13 residues long. The germline CDR1 and CDR2 sequences are MGHDK and SYGVNS. Libraries were prepared by immunoSEQ multiplex PCR; TCRdb keeps only in-frame clonotypes and omits some of them. The sample includes about 100,000 clones, about 88% of them seen just once. This chain connects TRBV25-1 to TRBJ1-1, with a possible D match to TRBD1 (5 bases). This sequence was found in an adult in good health. The source was peripheral blood, collected on day 0 of AZD1222 vaccination. CDR3 bases: TGTGCCAGCAGTGATGGGGGGGACTTTGAAGCTTTCTTT. It is translated as CASSDGGDFEAFF.